This T cell receptor (beta chain) was obtained from a study of blood T cell repertoires in COVID-19. Study-level background: The origin of the acute and convalescent COVID-19 samples was the United States, Italy and Spain. In each case, the material was cDNA or gDNA derived from T cells, B-cell-depleted T cells, or PBMCs.

The CDR3 length is 14 residues. Germline CDR1 and CDR2: WNHNN and SYGVQD (reference sequence). Trimming removed 4 bases from V and 3 bases from J, with 13 bases in between. Per the original methods: Nucleated cell counts were estimated from reference gene primer amplification. Measured with immunoSEQ multiplex PCR; TCRdb has only the in-frame clones, and not every one. V and J calls and clone size follow that table, whereas D and trimming were derived from the DNA. The table lists approximately 38,000 clones, about 91% of them singletons. This clonotype was sampled from a human donor in a cohort sampled during active COVID-19. The source material was peripheral blood. V is TRBV10-1 and J is TRBJ2-7; D may be TRBD1 (5 bases). The CDR3 DNA is TGCGCCAGCAGTGTCGGCAGGGCCAACTACGAGCAGTACTTC. Amino acid sequence: CASSVGRANYEQYF.